This T cell receptor beta chain was profiled in a study of OX40 agonist ivuxolimab in advanced cancers. Germline lookup yields CDR1 MGHRA and CDR2 YSYEKL. V was trimmed by 8 bases and J by 7 bases, leaving 14 bases between them. This CDR3 comprises 12 residues. This table comes from immunoSEQ multiplex PCR, and its TCRdb copy is limited to in-frame clones, with some not included. This table holds nearly 80,000 clones, around 91% found once. The gene calls are TRBV4-1 and TRBJ2-5, with unresolved D. The source material was CD4+ or CD8+ T cells sorted from blood, sampled in a trial of the OX40 agonist ivuxolimab. The source of this sequence is an adult with an advanced solid tumor such as melanoma, head and neck, liver or kidney cancer. The CDR3 region has the DNA TGCGCCAGCGGGGTCGTCTTGGGGACCCAGTACTTC. Its translation: CASGVVLGTQYF.